The clone carrying this T cell receptor beta chain turned up a few times. Germline CDR1 is SGHRS and CDR2 is YFSETQ. V lost 4 bases and J lost 5, with 12 bases in between. The CDR3 length is 13 residues. This sample was taken from a study of blood T cells in healthy people across ages. A J-beta primer mix and a sample-barcoded 5' primer were used in a second PCR of roughly 6 to 11 cycles. MiXCR was run by TCRdb on the 5' RACE reads, yielding one entry per CDR3 protein. Here the sample spans over 1,500,000 distinct CDR3 sequences, around half being singletons. The amount of total RNA extracted per sample was at least 5.5 micrograms.

Sequenced material: blood. The chain joins TRBV5-1 to TRBJ2-5; D unresolved. The origin of this receptor is a woman in her 40s in good health. CDR3 bases: TGCGCCAGCAGCCCGCAGGCGGCGGAGACCCAGTACTTC. It is translated as CASSPQAAETQYF. Complete variable domain (other parts from reference TRBV5-1 and TRBJ2-5): KAGVTQTPRYLIKTRGQQVTLSCSPISGHRSVSWYQQTPGQGLQFLFEYFSETQRNKGNFPGRFSGRQFSNSRSEMNVSTLELGDSALYLCASSPQAAETQYFGPGTRLLVL.